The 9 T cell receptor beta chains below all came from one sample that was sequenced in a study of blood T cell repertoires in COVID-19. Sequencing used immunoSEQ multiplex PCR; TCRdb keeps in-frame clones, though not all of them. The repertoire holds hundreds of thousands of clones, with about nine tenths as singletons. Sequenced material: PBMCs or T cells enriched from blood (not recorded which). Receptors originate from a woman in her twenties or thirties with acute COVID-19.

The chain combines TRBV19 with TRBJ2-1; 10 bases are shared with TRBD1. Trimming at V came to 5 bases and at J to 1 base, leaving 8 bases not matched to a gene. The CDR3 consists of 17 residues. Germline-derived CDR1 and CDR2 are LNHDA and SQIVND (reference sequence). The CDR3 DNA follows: TGTGCCAGTAGTCCCATGTGGGGACAGGGGTCCTACAATGAGCAGTTCTTC. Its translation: CASSPMWGQGSYNEQFF.

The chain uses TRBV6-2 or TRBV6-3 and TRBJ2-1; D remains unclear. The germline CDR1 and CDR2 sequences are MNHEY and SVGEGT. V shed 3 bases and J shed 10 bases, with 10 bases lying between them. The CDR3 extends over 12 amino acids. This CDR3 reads CASSYPLEEQFF. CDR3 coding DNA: TGTGCCAGCAGTTATCCACTGGAGGAGCAGTTCTTC.

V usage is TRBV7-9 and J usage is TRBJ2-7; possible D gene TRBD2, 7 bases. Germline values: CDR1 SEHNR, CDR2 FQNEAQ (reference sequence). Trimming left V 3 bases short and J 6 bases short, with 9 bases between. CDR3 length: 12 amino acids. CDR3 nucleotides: TGTGCCAGCAGCTTGGGGGGGCTCGAGCAGTACTTC. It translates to CASSLGGLEQYF.

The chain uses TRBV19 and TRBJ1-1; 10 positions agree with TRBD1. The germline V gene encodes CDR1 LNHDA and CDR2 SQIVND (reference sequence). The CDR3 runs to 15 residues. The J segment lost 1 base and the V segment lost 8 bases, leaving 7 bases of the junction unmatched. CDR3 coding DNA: TGTGCCAGTTGGGACAGGGGAGGTCGGAACACTGAAGCTTTCTTT. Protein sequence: CASWDRGGRNTEAFF.

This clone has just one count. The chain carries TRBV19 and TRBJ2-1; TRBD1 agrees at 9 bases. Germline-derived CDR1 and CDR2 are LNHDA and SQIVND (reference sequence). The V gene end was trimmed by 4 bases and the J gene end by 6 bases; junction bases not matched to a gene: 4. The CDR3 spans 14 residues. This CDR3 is CASSKDRGGNEQFF. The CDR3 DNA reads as TGTGCCAGTAGTAAGGACAGGGGCGGCAATGAGCAGTTCTTC.

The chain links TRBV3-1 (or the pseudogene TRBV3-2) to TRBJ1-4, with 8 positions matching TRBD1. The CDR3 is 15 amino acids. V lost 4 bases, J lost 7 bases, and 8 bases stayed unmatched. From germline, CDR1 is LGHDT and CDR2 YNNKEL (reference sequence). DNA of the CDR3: TGTGCCAGCAGCCCCCGAGACAGGGGAGGTGAAAAACTGTTTTTT. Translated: CASSPRDRGGEKLFF.

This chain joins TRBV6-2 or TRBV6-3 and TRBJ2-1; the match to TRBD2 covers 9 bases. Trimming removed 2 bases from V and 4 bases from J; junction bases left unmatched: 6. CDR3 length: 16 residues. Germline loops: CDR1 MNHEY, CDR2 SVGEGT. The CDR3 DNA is TGTGCCAGCAGTTACATGCTAGCGGGATTTTACAATGAGCAGTTCTTC. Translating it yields CASSYMLAGFYNEQFF.

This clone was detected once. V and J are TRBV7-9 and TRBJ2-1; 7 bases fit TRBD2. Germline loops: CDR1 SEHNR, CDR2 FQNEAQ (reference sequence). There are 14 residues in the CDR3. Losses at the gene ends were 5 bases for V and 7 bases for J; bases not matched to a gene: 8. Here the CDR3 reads CASSARLAANEQFF. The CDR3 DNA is TGTGCCAGCAGCGCCCGCCTAGCGGCAAATGAGCAGTTCTTC.

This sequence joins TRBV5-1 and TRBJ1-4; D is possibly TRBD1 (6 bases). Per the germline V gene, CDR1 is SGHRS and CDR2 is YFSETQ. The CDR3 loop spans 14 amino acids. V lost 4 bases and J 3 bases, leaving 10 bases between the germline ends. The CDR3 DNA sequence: TGCGCCAGCAGCCCAGGGGTCGCTAATGAAAAACTGTTTTTT. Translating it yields CASSPGVANEKLFF.